The sequence of this T cell receptor beta chain was determined in a study of shared clonotypes between healthy human individuals. This table comes from immunoSEQ multiplex PCR, and its TCRdb copy is limited to in-frame clones, with some not included. The sample shows about 1 million clones, about 75% of them seen only once. The CDR3 runs 12 residues. With 5 bases removed from V and 4 bases from J, the gap between germline ends came to 8 bases. In germline, CDR1 is MNHEY, CDR2 SMNVEV (reference sequence). V and J are TRBV27 and TRBJ1-2; possible D gene TRBD1, 6 bases. The TCR sequence derives from a man aged 18 to 35 in good health. The sequencing input was memory CD4+ T cells sorted from blood. This sample's subset: CD45RA-negative fraction. The CDR3 DNA sequence: TGTGCCAGCAGTACAGGGACCTATGGCTACACCTTC. Its protein product is CASSTGTYGYTF.